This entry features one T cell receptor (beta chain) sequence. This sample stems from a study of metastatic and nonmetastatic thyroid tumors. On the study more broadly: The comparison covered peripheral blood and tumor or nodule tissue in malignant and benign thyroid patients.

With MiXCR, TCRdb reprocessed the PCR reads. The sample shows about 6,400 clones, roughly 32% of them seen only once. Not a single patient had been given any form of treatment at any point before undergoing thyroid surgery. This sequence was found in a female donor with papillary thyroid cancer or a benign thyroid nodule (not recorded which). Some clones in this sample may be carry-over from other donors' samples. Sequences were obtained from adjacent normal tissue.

CDR3 sequence: CASSPGTSGSYEQYF. Written as DNA, the CDR3 is TGTGCCAGCTCACCCGGGACTAGCGGGAGCTACGAGCAGTACTTC. The V and J genes are TRBV18 and TRBJ2-7; TRBD2 matches 14 bases. Germline lookup yields CDR1 KGHSH and CDR2 LQKENI. The ends lost 3 bases at V and 3 bases at J; junction bases unmatched: 1. CDR3 length equals 15 residues.